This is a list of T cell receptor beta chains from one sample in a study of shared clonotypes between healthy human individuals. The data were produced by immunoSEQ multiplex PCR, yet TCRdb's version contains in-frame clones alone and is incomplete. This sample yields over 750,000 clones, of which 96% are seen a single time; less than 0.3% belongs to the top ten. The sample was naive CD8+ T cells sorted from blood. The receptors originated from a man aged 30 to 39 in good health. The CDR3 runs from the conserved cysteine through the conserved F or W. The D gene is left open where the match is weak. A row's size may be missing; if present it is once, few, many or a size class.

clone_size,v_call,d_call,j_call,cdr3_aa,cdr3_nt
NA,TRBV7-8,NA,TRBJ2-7,CASSLPRKGYEQYF,TGTGCCAGCAGCTTACCCAGGAAGGGCTACGAGCAGTACTTC
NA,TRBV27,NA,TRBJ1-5,CASSQTDSNQPQHF,TGTGCCAGCAGTCAGACAGATAGCAATCAGCCCCAGCATTTT
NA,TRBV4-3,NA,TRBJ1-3,CASSHLTPATDSGNTIYF,TGCGCCAGCAGCCATCTCACTCCAGCGACGGACTCTGGAAACACCATATATTTT
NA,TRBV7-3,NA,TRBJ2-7,CASSLLQGYEQYF,TGTGCCAGCAGCTTGTTACAGGGCTACGAGCAGTACTTC
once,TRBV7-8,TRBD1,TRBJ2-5,CASSRGQGKPETQYF,TGTGCCAGCAGCAGGGGACAGGGAAAGCCGGAGACCCAGTACTTC
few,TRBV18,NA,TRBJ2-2,CASSREQSGELFF,TGTGCCAGCTCACGGGAGCAGAGCGGGGAGCTGTTTTTT
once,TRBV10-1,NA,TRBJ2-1,CASSVGDNEQFF,TGCGCCAGCAGTGTTGGGGACAATGAGCAGTTCTTC
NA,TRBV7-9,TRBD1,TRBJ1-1,CASGIFGQGRDTEAFF,TGTGCCAGCGGTATTTTCGGACAGGGAAGAGACACTGAAGCTTTCTTT
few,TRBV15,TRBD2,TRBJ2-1,CATSRSSSGGPLSYNEQFF,TGTGCCACCAGCAGATCCTCTAGCGGGGGACCTCTCTCCTACAATGAGCAGTTCTTC
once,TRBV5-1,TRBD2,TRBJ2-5,CASSWQLASLRETQYF,TGCGCCAGCAGCTGGCAACTAGCGAGCCTAAGGGAGACCCAGTACTTC
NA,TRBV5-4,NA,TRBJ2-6,CASSLEGGLAGANVLTF,TGTGCCAGCAGCTTGGAAGGGGGACTTGCTGGGGCCAACGTCCTGACTTTC
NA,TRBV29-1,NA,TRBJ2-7,CSVELARSYEQYF,TGCAGCGTTGAACTAGCGAGGTCCTACGAGCAGTACTTC